This TCR beta chain was observed in a study of regulatory T cells in long-lasting Graves disease. The V and J ends lost 1 base and 10 bases respectively, with 8 bases between them. The CDR3 consists of 13 residues. The V gene's germline CDR1 is LGHDT and CDR2 YNNKEL (reference sequence). The time point here: newly diagnosed GD, antithyroid drugs for less than 3 months. Preparation of the TCR library used RNA extracted from PBMCs. Sequencing libraries for TCR beta were prepared with iRepertoire HTBI primers and Arm-PCR of CDR3 regions. Each CDR3 protein gets one entry after TCRdb re-called the multiplex PCR reads with MiXCR. Seen here are approximately 350,000 distinct CDR3 sequences, 16% observed once, and the top ten hold 25% to 30%. In this sample, this clonotype turned up many times. Antigen specificity is unknown. Regarding the study as a whole: Lower TCR diversity characterized persistent Graves' patients relative to newly diagnosed patients.

The sample also formed part of further work on T cells in Graves' hyperthyroidism and ophthalmopathy.

The clonotype was recovered from a man between 40 and 49 years old with Graves disease. The starting material was peripheral blood mononuclear cells (PBMCs), obtained at new diagnosis, from a patient treated with antithyroid drugs. This chain links TRBV3-1 with TRBJ1-6; D call uncertain. DNA for the CDR3: TGTGCCAGCAGCCAAGCAACATACTCACCCCTCCACTTT. Amino acids: CASSQATYSPLHF. Supplemented by reference TRBV3-1 and TRBJ1-6, the full variable domain reads DTAVSQTPKYLVTQMGNDKSIKCEQNLGHDTMYWYKQDSKKFLKIMFSYNNKELIINETVPNRFSPKSPDKAHLNLHINSLELGDSAVYFCASSQATYSPLHFGNGTRLTVT.